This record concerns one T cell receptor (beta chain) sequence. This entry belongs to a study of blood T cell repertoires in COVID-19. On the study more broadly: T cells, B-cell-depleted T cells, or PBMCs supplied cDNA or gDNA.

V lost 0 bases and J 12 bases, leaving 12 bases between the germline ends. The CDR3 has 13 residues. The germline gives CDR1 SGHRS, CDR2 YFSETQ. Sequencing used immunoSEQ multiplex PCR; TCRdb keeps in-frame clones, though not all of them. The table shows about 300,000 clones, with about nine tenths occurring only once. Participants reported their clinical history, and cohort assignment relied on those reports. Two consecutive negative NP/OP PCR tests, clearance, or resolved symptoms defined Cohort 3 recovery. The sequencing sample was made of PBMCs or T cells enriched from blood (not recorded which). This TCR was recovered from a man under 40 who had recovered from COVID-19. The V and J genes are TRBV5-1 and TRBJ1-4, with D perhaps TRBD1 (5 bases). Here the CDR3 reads CASSLAGGAELFF. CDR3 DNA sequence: TGCGCCAGCAGCTTGGCCGGTGGGGCTGAACTGTTTTTT.